Each of the 26 T cell receptor beta chains below was sequenced from the same sample in a study of shared clonotypes between healthy human individuals. Positive CCR7 selection of CD45RO-negative cells yielded the naive CD8 cells, and terminally differentiated effector memory CD45RA+ cells were excluded. This table comes from immunoSEQ multiplex PCR, and its TCRdb copy is limited to in-frame clones, with some not included. Among about 600,000 clones listed, around 95% were seen once. The sample comprised naive CD8+ T cells sorted from blood. These receptors were taken from a woman aged 25-40 years in good health.

The CDR3 is CASSIPGARVLETQYF. The DNA of the CDR3 is TGTGCCAGTAGTATTCCGGGGGCGCGGGTCTTAGAGACCCAGTACTTC. This sequence joins TRBV19 and TRBJ2-5, with D possibly called TRBD1 or TRBD2 (6 bases each). In germline, CDR1 is LNHDA, CDR2 SQIVND (reference sequence). V dropped 3 bases and J dropped 4 bases, with 18 bases sitting between them. CDR3 length: 16 amino acids.

The J gene is TRBJ1-4, the V gene TRBV7-6; D not certain. Germline V gene sequence: CDR1 SGHVS, CDR2 FNYEAQ. The V end was cut by 2 bases, the J end by 8 bases, with 12 bases between. CDR3 length: 14 residues. The CDR3 is CASSLKVLGEKLFF. The DNA for the CDR3 is TGTGCCAGCAGCTTAAAGGTTTTAGGAGAAAAACTGTTTTTT.

The chain joins TRBV9 to TRBJ2-7; D unresolved. V lost 0 bases and J 6 bases, leaving 7 bases between the germline ends. The length of the CDR3 is 12 residues. CDR1 SGDLS and CDR2 YYNGEE come from the germline V gene. DNA for the CDR3: TGTGCCAGCAGCGTAGGTGGGTCCGAGCAGTACTTC. This encodes CASSVGGSEQYF.

This clone has a single count. This chain uses TRBV5-6 with TRBJ2-1; 11 bases match TRBD1. The CDR3 contains 16 residues. Trimming took 2 bases from V and 2 from J; bases not matched to a gene: 3. Germline V gives CDR1 SGHDT, CDR2 YYEEEE. The CDR3: CASSFRTGGAYNEQFF. CDR3 bases: TGTGCCAGCAGCTTCCGGACAGGGGGCGCCTACAATGAGCAGTTCTTC.

CDR3 in DNA: TGTGCCAGGCTATGTGAACGGGGCAATCAGCCCCAGCATTTT. Translating gives CARLCERGNQPQHF. The chain links TRBV19 to TRBJ1-5; D is uncertain. The CDR3 contains 14 residues. Germline lookup yields CDR1 LNHDA and CDR2 SQIVND (reference sequence). Between the trimmed V and J ends, which lost 9 bases and 2 bases, there was a span of 14 bases.

This rearrangement joins TRBV5-4 to TRBJ2-1; TRBD2 agrees at 12 bases. Looked up from germline, CDR1 is SGHNT and CDR2 is YYREEE (reference sequence). The length of the CDR3 is 14 residues. The junction had 2 bases not matched to a gene; V was cut back by 3 bases and J by 7 bases. The CDR3 DNA reads as TGTGCCAGCAGCTGGACTAGCGGGACGAATGAGCAGTTCTTC. Its translation is CASSWTSGTNEQFF.

The chain uses TRBV28 and TRBJ2-5, with D uncertain. Trimming took off 1 base at V and 6 bases at J, with 3 bases between the two ends. The germline CDR1 and CDR2 sequences are MDHEN and SYDVKM. CDR3 size: 11 residues. The CDR3 sequence: CASSLFQTQYF. CDR3 nucleotide sequence: TGTGCCAGCAGTTTATTTCAGACCCAGTACTTC.

The J gene is TRBJ1-2, the V gene TRBV28, with D tentatively TRBD1 (5 bases). With 6 bases removed from V and 4 bases from J, the gap between germline ends came to 21 bases. The CDR3 is 16 amino acids. Germline CDR1 is MDHEN and CDR2 is SYDVKM. This chain's CDR3 is CASRVAQGSTLYGYTF. CDR3 coding DNA: TGTGCCAGCAGAGTGGCGCAGGGCTCCACCCTCTATGGCTACACCTTC.

The V and J genes are TRBV29-1 and TRBJ2-7; possibly TRBD2 for D (7 bases). The CDR3 consists of 16 residues. Trimming took 2 bases from V and 2 from J, leaving 19 bases between them. Per germline, CDR1 SQVTM and CDR2 ANQGSEA. CDR3 region: CSVEIGGDKPTYEQYF. CDR3 DNA: TGCAGCGTTGAAATTGGGGGGGACAAACCAACCTACGAGCAGTACTTC.

The chain has TRBV6-5 and TRBJ2-1, with TRBD2 matching over 12 bases. The germline gives CDR1 MNHEY, CDR2 SVGAGI. V dropped 1 base and J dropped 9; count of bases not matched to a gene: 4. The CDR3 is made up of 15 amino acids. The CDR3 DNA reads as TGTGCCAGCAGTTACTTCCGACTAGCGGGAGTTGAGCAGTTCTTC. This codes for CASSYFRLAGVEQFF.

The chain uses TRBV5-1 and TRBJ1-1; TRBD1 aligns across 8 bases. The germline gives CDR1 SGHRS, CDR2 YFSETQ. CDR3 length: 15 residues. With 3 bases clipped from V and 3 bases from J, the junction kept 7 bases outside the gene matches. The CDR3 region has the DNA TGCGCCAGCAGCTCCGGGGACAGGAGGTACACTGAAGCTTTCTTT. Translated: CASSSGDRRYTEAFF.

This chain joins TRBV4-1 and TRBJ2-2, with 9 nucleotides matching TRBD2. This CDR3 region has 17 residues. Germline V gives CDR1 MGHRA, CDR2 YSYEKL. V was clipped by 2 bases and J by 2 bases; unmatched bases: 6. The CDR3 coding sequence is TGCGCCAGCAGCCAACCGCCTAGCGGGGTTAACACCGGGGAGCTGTTTTTT. Its translation is CASSQPPSGVNTGELFF.

With regard to this clone: Additional DNA sequences in this sample encode the identical CDR3. This sequence joins TRBV27 and TRBJ2-2; D perhaps matches TRBD2 (6 bases). The germline gives CDR1 MNHEY, CDR2 SMNVEV (reference sequence). Trimming took 2 bases from V and 1 from J, leaving 8 bases between them. The CDR3 covers 15 residues. The CDR3 DNA is TGTGCCAGCAGTTTAGCCGGGGGGAACACCGGGGAGCTGTTTTTT. Protein product: CASSLAGGNTGELFF.

The chain uses TRBV19 and TRBJ1-4; 7 nucleotides match TRBD1. Germline trimming cut 2 bases from V and 6 bases from J; bases unmatched to any gene: 15. The CDR3 is made up of 18 amino acids. Germline loops: CDR1 LNHDA, CDR2 SQIVND (reference sequence). The CDR3 nucleotides read TGTGCCAGTAGTATACGCGGACCTGAGACAGGGTTATATGAAAAACTGTTTTTT. It is translated as CASSIRGPETGLYEKLFF.

The chain recombines TRBV9 with TRBJ1-2; no clear D. CDR3 length: 12 residues. Trimming left V 4 bases short and J 3 bases short, with 7 bases between. Germline CDR1 SGDLS, CDR2 YYNGEE. For the CDR3, the DNA is TGTGCCAGCAGCAGTACAGACTATGGCTACACCTTC. It specifies CASSSTDYGYTF. Supplemented by reference TRBV9 and TRBJ1-2, the full variable domain reads DSGVTQTPKHLITATGQRVTLRCSPRSGDLSVYWYQQSLDQGLQFLIQYYNGEERAKGNILERFSAQQFPDLHSELNLSSLELGDSALYFCASSSTDYGYTFGSGTRLTVV.

Turning to this clone: In the same sample, other DNA sequences code for this CDR3. This rearrangement joins TRBV5-1 to TRBJ1-1, with 7 bases matching TRBD1. Germline V gene data show CDR1 as SGHRS and CDR2 as YFSETQ. This CDR3 spans 14 amino acids. V lost 0 bases, J lost 1 base, and 0 bases stayed unmatched. The CDR3 DNA sequence: TGCGCCAGCAGCTTGGCAGGGGGGAACACTGAAGCTTTCTTT. It specifies CASSLAGGNTEAFF.

This rearrangement joins TRBV7-9 to TRBJ2-3, with TRBD2 matching 13 bases. The CDR3 loop spans 18 amino acids. Germline lookup yields CDR1 SEHNR and CDR2 FQNEAQ (reference sequence). V shed 4 bases, J shed 6 bases, and the junction held 13 bases outside the gene matches. The CDR3 sequence is CASSSQPGTSGTRDTQYF. In DNA form, the CDR3 reads TGTGCCAGCAGCTCTCAGCCCGGGACTAGCGGGACCCGGGATACGCAGTATTTT.

CDR3 sequence: CASKAGTSGTYEQYF. CDR3 nucleotides: TGCGCCAGCAAGGCCGGGACTAGCGGGACCTACGAGCAGTACTTC. V usage is TRBV10-2 and J usage is TRBJ2-7; 13 bases line up with TRBD2. The junction had 5 bases not matched to a gene; V was cut back by 7 bases and J by 2 bases. The germline V gene has CDR1 WSHSY and CDR2 SAAADI. CDR3 size: 15 residues.

The chain links TRBV6-5 to TRBJ2-3; maybe TRBD2 (5 bases). The CDR3 length is 13 residues. CDR1 and CDR2 (germline): MNHEY, SVGAGI. With 0 bases removed from V and 6 bases from J, the gap between germline ends came to 7 bases. CDR3 in amino acids: CASSYSGVDTQYF. The CDR3 region has the DNA TGTGCCAGCAGTTACTCCGGGGTGGATACGCAGTATTTT.

The chain combines TRBV28 with TRBJ1-2; 7 nucleotides match TRBD1. The germline CDR1 and CDR2 sequences are MDHEN and SYDVKM. With V trimmed by 6 bases and J by 8 bases, 15 bases remained unmatched. The CDR3 length is 15 residues. CDR3: CASRSRGGAVGGYTF. CDR3 bases: TGTGCCAGCAGGTCCCGAGGGGGCGCGGTTGGCGGCTACACCTTC.

This chain connects TRBV5-6 to TRBJ2-7, with a possible D match to TRBD1 (5 bases). CDR3 length: 13 residues. V was pared by 2 bases and J by 3 bases, with 9 bases between. Germline loops: CDR1 SGHDT, CDR2 YYEEEE. CDR3 bases: TGTGCCAGCAGCTTCTTGACAGTCTACGAGCAGTACTTC. Protein sequence: CASSFLTVYEQYF.

Notes on this clone: This sample also contains other DNA sequences that code for the same CDR3. The rearrangement joins TRBV27 to TRBJ2-7; D is unclear. Trimming took 2 bases from V and 4 from J, leaving 6 bases between them. The CDR3 runs to 12 residues. Germline V gene data show CDR1 as MNHEY and CDR2 as SMNVEV (reference sequence). CDR3 residues: CASSLVGYEQYF. DNA of the CDR3: TGTGCCAGCAGTTTAGTTGGGTACGAGCAGTACTTC.

The chain uses TRBV7-8 and TRBJ2-3, with D perhaps matching TRBD1 (6 bases). V lost 5 bases, J lost 6 bases, and 24 bases lay in between. The CDR3 length is 17 residues. Germline V gives CDR1 SGHVS, CDR2 FQNEAQ. In DNA form, the CDR3 reads TGTGCCAGCAGCCATAGCCGGACAGTCTTTTTACGGGATACGCAGTATTTT. Its translation is CASSHSRTVFLRDTQYF.

In DNA, the CDR3 is TGTGCCAGCAGCCAGGGGATCTCCTACGAGCAGTACTTC. Its translation: CASSQGISYEQYF. The chain links TRBV11-3 to TRBJ2-7, with TRBD1 as a possible D gene (6 bases). This CDR3 comprises 13 residues. Deletions cut 5 bases from V and 0 bases from J, with 8 bases between. Germline V CDR1 and CDR2: SGHNT, YENEEA.

The V gene is TRBV10-3, the J gene TRBJ2-7; 7 bases fit TRBD1. V shed 6 bases, J shed 0 bases, and the junction held 8 bases outside the gene matches. Germline CDR1 is ENHRY and CDR2 is SYGVKD. The CDR3 consists of 15 residues. CDR3 DNA sequence: TGTGCCATCAGGGACCCCGGGACAGCCTCCTACGAGCAGTACTTC. It is translated as CAIRDPGTASYEQYF.

This chain connects TRBV27 to TRBJ1-1, with D possibly matching TRBD1 (5 bases). The CDR3 is 16 amino acids. CDR1 and CDR2 from the germline V gene are MNHEY and SMNVEV (reference sequence). Trimming removed 3 bases from V and 1 base from J, with 15 bases in between. Here the CDR3 DNA reads TGTGCCAGCAGTTTGGGCTCCGGGACGGGGAACACTGAAGCTTTCTTT. Residues: CASSLGSGTGNTEAFF.